This T cell receptor beta chain was observed in a study of spatial heterogeneity in lung cancer. On the study more broadly: In the raw reads, each unique TCR and UMI combination was present more than ten times on average. Study results and limitations: Blood showed ubiquitous tumor TCRs more often at resection than at routine follow-up.

A unique molecular identifier was attached to every TCR cDNA molecule. One entry per CDR3 protein results from TCRdb running MiXCR on the 5' RACE reads. The repertoire holds roughly 82,000 distinct CDR3 sequences, with roughly 12% as singletons. In the case of this clonotype: Its cognate antigen is unknown.

Trimming cost V 2 bases and J 4 bases, with 13 bases left between them. The CDR3 is 15 amino acids. Germline CDR1 and CDR2: KGHSH and LQKENI. Time point in this sample: sample taken at primary tumor resection. Unsorted whole RNA from tumor, nontumor lung or frozen PBMC underwent sequencing. The donor group consisted of some 70 patients who had untreated, early-stage non-small cell lung cancer. The chain uses TRBV18 and TRBJ2-3; possibly TRBD1 or TRBD2 for D (5 bases each). This clonotype was sampled from a male donor with early-stage non-small cell lung cancer. The source was PBMCs, collected at surgery. The CDR3 reads CASSPERGKADTQYF. The CDR3 DNA follows: TGTGCCAGCTCACCAGAGAGGGGAAAGGCAGATACGCAGTATTTT.